The source of this T cell receptor (beta chain) is a study of CD8+ T cells in alopecia areata. General study points: Mice showed TCR sharing more clearly than patients did, possibly owing to HLA. The study found higher clonality in lesional than normal scalp, especially in alopecia totalis/universalis.

Extraction of RNA preceded its reverse transcription into cDNA, which served as the sequencing template. The repertoire was sequenced with immunoSEQ multiplex PCR; TCRdb's copy has only in-frame clones and lacks some. The sample shows roughly 150,000 clones, around two thirds of them seen only once. V was trimmed by 3 bases and J by 2 bases, leaving 11 bases between them. Looked up from germline, CDR1 is MNHNS and CDR2 is SASEGT. This CDR3 is built from 14 residues. To note about this clone: No antigen is known for it.

Cell sorting was applied to PBMCs, and CD4+ and CD8+ T cells were collected. Sequencing was done on a sample of CD8+ T cells sorted from blood. The V call is TRBV6-1, the J call TRBJ2-7, with D uncertain. The clonotype comes from a human donor in good health. The CDR3 DNA sequence: TGTGCCAGCAGTGATCAATACAGCCCCTACGAGCAGTACTTC. This gives the protein CASSDQYSPYEQYF.